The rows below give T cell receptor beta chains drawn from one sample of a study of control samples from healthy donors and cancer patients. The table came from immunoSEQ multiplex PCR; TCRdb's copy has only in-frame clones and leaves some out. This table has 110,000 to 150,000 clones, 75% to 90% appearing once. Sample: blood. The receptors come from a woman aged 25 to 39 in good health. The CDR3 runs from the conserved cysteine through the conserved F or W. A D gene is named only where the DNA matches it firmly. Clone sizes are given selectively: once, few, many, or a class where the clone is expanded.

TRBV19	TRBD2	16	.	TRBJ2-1	CASSQPGLAVYNEQFF	TGTGCCAGTAGTCAGCCGGGACTAGCGGTCTACAATGAGCAGTTCTTC
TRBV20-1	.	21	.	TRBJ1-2	CSASPDGQKLPAWFSNYGYTF	TGCAGTGCTAGTCCCGACGGGCAGAAACTACCGGCATGGTTCTCTAACTATGGCTACACCTTC
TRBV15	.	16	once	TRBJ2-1	CATSPPLSGRNNEQFF	TGTGCCACCAGCCCGCCCCTTAGCGGAAGAAATAATGAGCAGTTCTTC
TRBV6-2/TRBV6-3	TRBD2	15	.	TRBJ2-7	CASSYLPAGAGEQYF	TGTGCCAGCAGTTACCTCCCAGCGGGAGCGGGGGAGCAGTACTTC
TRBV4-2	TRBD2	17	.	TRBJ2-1	CASSPRGEVAGYNEQFF	TGTGCCAGCAGCCCGAGGGGGGAGGTAGCGGGGTACAATGAGCAGTTCTTC
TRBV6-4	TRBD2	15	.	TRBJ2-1	CASSEPSGTNNEQFF	TGTGCCAGCAGTGAGCCTAGCGGGACCAACAATGAGCAGTTCTTC
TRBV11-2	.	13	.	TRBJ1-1	CASTPRGVGEAFF	TGTGCCAGCACCCCTCGCGGGGTAGGTGAAGCTTTCTTT
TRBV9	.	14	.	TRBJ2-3	CASSVGYITDTQYF	TGTGCCAGCAGCGTTGGGTATATCACAGATACGCAGTATTTT
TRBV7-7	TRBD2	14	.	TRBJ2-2	CASSFSGSPGELFF	TGTGCCAGCAGCTTTAGCGGGAGCCCCGGGGAGCTGTTTTTT
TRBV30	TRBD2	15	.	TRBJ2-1	CAWSVSLADYNEQFF	TGTGCCTGGAGTGTCTCACTAGCGGATTACAATGAGCAGTTCTTC
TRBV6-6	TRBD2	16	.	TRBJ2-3	CASSYSSLAGADTQYF	TGTGCCAGCAGTTACTCCTCACTAGCGGGAGCAGATACGCAGTATTTT
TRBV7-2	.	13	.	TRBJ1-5	CASSSLRDQPQHF	TGTGCCAGCAGCTCCCTTAGGGATCAGCCCCAGCATTTT
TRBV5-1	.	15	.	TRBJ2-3	CASSLDRTSTDTQYF	TGCGCCAGCAGCTTGGACAGGACTAGCACAGATACGCAGTATTTT
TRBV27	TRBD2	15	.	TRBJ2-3	CATFSPSGLTDTQYF	TGTGCCACCTTCTCCCCTAGCGGGCTCACAGATACGCAGTATTTT
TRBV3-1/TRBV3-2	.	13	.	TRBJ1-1	CASSQGRAAEAFF	TGTGCCAGCAGCCAGGGCAGGGCCGCTGAAGCTTTCTTT
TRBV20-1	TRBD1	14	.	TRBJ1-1	CSASRGQLNTEAFF	TGCAGTGCTAGTAGGGGACAGTTGAACACTGAAGCTTTCTTT
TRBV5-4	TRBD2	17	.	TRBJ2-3	CASSLSLAGVPTDTQYF	TGTGCCAGCAGCTTGTCGCTAGCGGGAGTGCCCACAGATACGCAGTATTTT
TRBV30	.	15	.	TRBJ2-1	CAWSLGKSSYNEQFF	TGTGCCTGGAGTCTGGGGAAGAGCTCCTACAATGAGCAGTTCTTC
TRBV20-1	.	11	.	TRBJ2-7	CSVSPLYEQYF	TGCAGTGTCAGTCCCCTCTACGAGCAGTACTTC
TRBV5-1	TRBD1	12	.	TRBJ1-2	CASSSGQYGYTF	TGCGCCAGCAGCTCGGGACAGTATGGCTACACCTTC
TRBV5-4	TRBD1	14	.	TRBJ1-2	CASSPEQGIYGYTF	TGTGCCAGCAGCCCGGAACAGGGGATCTATGGCTACACCTTC
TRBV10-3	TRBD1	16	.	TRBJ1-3	CAISKTGEVAGNTIYF	TGTGCCATCAGTAAGACAGGGGAAGTTGCTGGAAACACCATATATTTT
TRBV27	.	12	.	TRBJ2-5	CASSPLGETQYF	TGTGCCAGCAGCCCCCTGGGTGAGACCCAGTACTTC
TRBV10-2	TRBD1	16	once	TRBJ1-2	CASSESADRPDYGYTF	TGCGCCAGCAGTGAGTCCGCGGACAGGCCGGACTATGGCTACACCTTC
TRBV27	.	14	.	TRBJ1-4	CASRGLRQDEKLFF	TGTGCCAGCAGAGGCCTCAGACAAGACGAAAAACTGTTTTTT
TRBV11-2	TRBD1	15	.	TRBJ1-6	CASSQSTGSNSPLHF	TGTGCCAGCAGCCAATCGACAGGGAGCAATTCACCCCTCCACTTT
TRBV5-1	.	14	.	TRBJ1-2	CASSLTVYGYGYTF	TGCGCCAGCAGCTTGACGGTCTATGGCTATGGCTACACCTTC
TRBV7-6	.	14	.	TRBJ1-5	CASSLVPQSQPQHF	TGTGCCAGCAGCTTAGTTCCTCAGTCTCAGCCCCAGCATTTT
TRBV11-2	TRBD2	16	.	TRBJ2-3	CASSPGTSGRAGTQYF	TGTGCCAGCAGCCCCGGGACTAGCGGGAGGGCCGGAACGCAGTATTTT
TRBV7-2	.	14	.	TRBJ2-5	CASSLRGIQETQYF	TGTGCCAGCAGCTTACGAGGGATCCAAGAGACCCAGTACTTC
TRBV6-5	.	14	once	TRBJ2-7	CASRRTESSYEQYF	TGTGCCAGCAGACGGACTGAGAGCTCCTACGAGCAGTACTTC
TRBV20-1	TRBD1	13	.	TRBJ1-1	CSASRQGNTEAFF	TGCAGTGCTAGTAGACAGGGGAACACTGAAGCTTTCTTT
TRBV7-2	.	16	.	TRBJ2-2	CASSPGSFRNTGELFF	TGTGCCAGCAGCCCAGGTTCGTTTCGGAACACCGGGGAGCTGTTTTTT